One and the same sample provided the 10 T cell receptor beta chains below, sequenced in a study of blood T cell repertoires in COVID-19. The method was immunoSEQ multiplex PCR; TCRdb's version includes in-frame clones alone and lacks a portion of them. The data contain some 250,000 clones, roughly 85% of them singletons. What was sequenced was PBMCs or T cells enriched from blood (not recorded which). The source of these receptors is a woman in her forties or fifties who had recovered from COVID-19.

This clone was observed a few times. V and J are TRBV28 and TRBJ2-7, with 9 bases matching TRBD2. Looked up from germline, CDR1 is MDHEN and CDR2 is SYDVKM. This CDR3 has 16 residues. V gave up 4 bases and J gave up 3 bases; unmatched junction bases: 10. CDR3 region: CASSSDLAGHYYEQYF. In DNA, the CDR3 is TGTGCCAGCAGTTCTGACCTAGCGGGACATTACTACGAGCAGTACTTC.

This sequence joins TRBV6-5 and TRBJ2-3, with 8 nucleotides matching TRBD1. V dropped 6 bases and J dropped 1; count of bases not matched to a gene: 3. The CDR3 length is 14 residues. Per the germline V gene, CDR1 is MNHEY and CDR2 is SVGAGI. CDR3 coding DNA: TGTGCCAGCAGAAGGGACAGGCGCACAGATACGCAGTATTTT. Residues: CASRRDRRTDTQYF.

The chain is built from TRBV27 and TRBJ2-7; TRBD1 agrees at 10 bases. From germline, CDR1 is MNHEY and CDR2 SMNVEV (reference sequence). CDR3 length: 15 residues. V lost 7 bases and J lost 5; bases outside the gene matches: 11. For the CDR3, the DNA is TGTGCCAGCATCCTACTCCGGGACAGGGGCAACGAGCAGTACTTC. Protein: CASILLRDRGNEQYF.

This sequence joins TRBV15 and TRBJ2-4; D remains unclear. Germline V gives CDR1 LNHNV, CDR2 YYDKDF (reference sequence). V was shortened by 3 bases and J by 1 base, with 10 bases between the two germline ends. The CDR3 runs to 15 residues. The CDR3 DNA reads as TGTGCCACCAGCAGGCAGGATGGGGCCAAAAACATTCAGTACTTC. Translating gives CATSRQDGAKNIQYF.

This clone was detected once. The rearrangement links TRBV5-6 to TRBJ2-5; no reliable D call. CDR3 length: 14 residues. V dropped 1 base and J dropped 1 base, with 8 bases sitting between them. Germline CDR1 and CDR2: SGHDT and YYEEEE. CDR3 in amino acids: CASSLSQSQETQYF. The CDR3 DNA is TGTGCCAGCAGCTTGTCACAGTCCCAAGAGACCCAGTACTTC.

CDR3 sequence: CASSLVGGYSGSGTEQFF. In DNA form, the CDR3 reads TGTGCCAGCAGCTTAGTAGGGGGCTATAGCGGGAGTGGAACTGAGCAGTTCTTC. The chain recombines TRBV11-2 with TRBJ2-1; TRBD2 aligns across 9 bases. J lost 9 bases, V lost 1 base, and 16 bases had no gene match. The CDR3 extends over 18 amino acids. Germline lookup yields CDR1 SGHAT and CDR2 FQNNGV.

The gene calls are TRBV11-3 and TRBJ2-1; 10 bases align to TRBD2. Germline CDR1 and CDR2: SGHNT and YENEEA. The V gene end was trimmed by 0 bases and the J gene end by 9 bases; junction bases not matched to a gene: 14. The CDR3 covers 18 residues. CDR3 sequence (DNA): TGTGCCAGCAGCTTAGATGGAGGCGCTAGCGGGAGTCGGGGTGAGCAGTTCTTC. It is translated as CASSLDGGASGSRGEQFF. Full variable domain (outside the CDR3, taken from reference TRBV11-3 and TRBJ2-1): EAGVVQSPRYKIIEKKQPVAFWCNPISGHNTLYWYLQNLGQGPELLIRYENEEAVDDSQLPKDRFSAERLKGVDSTLKIQPAELGDSAVYLCASSLDGGASGSRGEQFFGPGTRLTVL.

CDR3 region: CASSHRDWTQYF. Here the CDR3 DNA reads TGTGCCAGCAGCCACAGAGATTGGACCCAGTACTTC. The chain uses TRBV7-9 and TRBJ2-5; no definite D call. The CDR3 is made up of 12 amino acids. Germline lookup yields CDR1 SEHNR and CDR2 FQNEAQ (reference sequence). The V end was cut by 5 bases, the J end by 7 bases, with 11 bases between.

The CDR3 protein is CASTSDRRYGYTF. The CDR3 nucleotides are TGTGCCAGCACGTCGGACAGGAGGTATGGCTACACCTTC. The V and J genes are TRBV5-4 and TRBJ1-2; TRBD1 agrees at 7 bases. J was trimmed by 5 bases and V by 6 bases; bases with no gene match: 7. CDR1 and CDR2 from the germline V gene are SGHNT and YYREEE (reference sequence). The CDR3 length is 13 residues.

The J gene is TRBJ1-3, the V gene TRBV7-2; TRBD1 aligns across 9 bases. Germline V CDR1 and CDR2: SGHTA, FQGNSA. This CDR3 is built from 15 residues. The ends lost 1 base at V and 4 bases at J; junction bases unmatched: 2. The CDR3, as DNA: TGTGCCAGCAGCTTAGTCGGGACAGGGGGAAACACCATATATTTT. It codes for CASSLVGTGGNTIYF.